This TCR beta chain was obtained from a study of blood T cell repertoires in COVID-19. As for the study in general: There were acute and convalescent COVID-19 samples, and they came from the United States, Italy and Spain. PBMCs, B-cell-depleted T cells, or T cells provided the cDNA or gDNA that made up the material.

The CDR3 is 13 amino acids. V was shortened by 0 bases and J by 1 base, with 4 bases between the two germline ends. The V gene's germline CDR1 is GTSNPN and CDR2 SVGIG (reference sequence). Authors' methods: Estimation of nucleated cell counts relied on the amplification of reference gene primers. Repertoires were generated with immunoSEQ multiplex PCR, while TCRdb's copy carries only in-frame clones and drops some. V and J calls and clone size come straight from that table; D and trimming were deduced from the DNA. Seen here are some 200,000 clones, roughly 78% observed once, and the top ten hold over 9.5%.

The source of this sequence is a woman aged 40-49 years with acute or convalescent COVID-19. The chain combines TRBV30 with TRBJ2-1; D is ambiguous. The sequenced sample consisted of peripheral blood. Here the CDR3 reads CAWSVQSYNEQFF. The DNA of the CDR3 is TGTGCCTGGAGTGTACAGTCCTACAATGAGCAGTTCTTC.